This is a list of T cell receptor beta chains from one sample in a study of CXCR3-negative and CXCR3-positive naive CD8 T cells. TCRdb re-called the 5' RACE reads and catalogs CDR3 proteins one per entry, DNA excluded. This sample's clone table lists around 130,000 distinct CDR3 sequences. Sequencing was performed on naive CXCR3+ CD8+ T cells from blood. These receptors came from a human donor in good health. Some clones in this sample may be carry-over from other donors' samples. Each CDR3 is given with its conserved first and last residue.

V gene,J gene,CDR3 protein
TRBV4-3,TRBJ2-3,CASSQDPAGGGETDTQYF
TRBV6-5,TRBJ1-2,CASSSTVIDGYTF
TRBV29-1,TRBJ2-7,CSVEGAEREVGEQYF
TRBV7-9,TRBJ1-2,CASSSSGDSGGYTF
TRBV7-2,TRBJ2-7,CASSLGAFDYYEQYF
TRBV29-1,TRBJ1-4,CSVETGQGFGKLFF
TRBV7-9,TRBJ2-5,CASSLVTGREKETQYF
TRBV3-1,TRBJ1-2,CASSQVARGENYGYTF
TRBV7-3,TRBJ2-2,CASSFHSPGAGTGELFF
TRBV28,TRBJ1-1,CASSWMNTEAFF
TRBV21-1,TRBJ2-2,CASSMGQGEVGELFF
TRBV19,TRBJ2-7,CASSGRDRGDEQYF